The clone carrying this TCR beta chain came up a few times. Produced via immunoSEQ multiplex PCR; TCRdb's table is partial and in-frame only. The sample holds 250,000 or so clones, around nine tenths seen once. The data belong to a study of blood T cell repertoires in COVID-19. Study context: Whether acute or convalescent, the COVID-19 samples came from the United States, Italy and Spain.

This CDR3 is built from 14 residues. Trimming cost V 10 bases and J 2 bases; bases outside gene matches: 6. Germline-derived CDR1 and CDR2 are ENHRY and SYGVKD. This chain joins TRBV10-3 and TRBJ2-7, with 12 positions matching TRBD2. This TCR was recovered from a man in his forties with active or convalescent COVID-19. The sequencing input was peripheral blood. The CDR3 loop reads CATRTSGITYEQYF. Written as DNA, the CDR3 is TGTGCCACCCGGACTAGCGGGATTACCTACGAGCAGTACTTC.